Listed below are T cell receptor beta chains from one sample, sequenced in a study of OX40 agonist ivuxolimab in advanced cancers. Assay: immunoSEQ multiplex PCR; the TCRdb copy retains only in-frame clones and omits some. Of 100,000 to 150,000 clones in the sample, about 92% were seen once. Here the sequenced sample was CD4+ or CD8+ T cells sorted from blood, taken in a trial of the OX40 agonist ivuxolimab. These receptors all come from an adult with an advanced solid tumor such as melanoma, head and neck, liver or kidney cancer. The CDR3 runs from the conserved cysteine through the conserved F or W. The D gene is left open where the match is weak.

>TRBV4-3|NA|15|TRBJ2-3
CASSQELPGTDTQYF
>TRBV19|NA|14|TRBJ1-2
CASNHPDRNYGYTF
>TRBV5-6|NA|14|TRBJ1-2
CASSLVDRNYGYTF
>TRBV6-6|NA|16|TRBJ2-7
CASTPDFGRGSYEQYF
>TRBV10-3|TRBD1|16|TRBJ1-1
CAISASGQSMNTEAFF
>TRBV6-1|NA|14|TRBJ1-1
CASKVGQGNTEAFF
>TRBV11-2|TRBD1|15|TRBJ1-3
CASSTDRGLGNTIYF
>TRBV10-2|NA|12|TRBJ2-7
CASSGQPYEQYF
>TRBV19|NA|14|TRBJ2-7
CASSIDRVGYEQYF
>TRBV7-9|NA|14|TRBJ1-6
CASSFSRHNSPLHF
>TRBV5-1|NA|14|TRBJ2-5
CASSPRTFQETQYF
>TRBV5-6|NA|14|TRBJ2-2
CASSGTPNTGELFF
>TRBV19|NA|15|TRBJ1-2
CASSIDRGANYGYTF
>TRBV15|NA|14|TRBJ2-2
CATRQDIGGGELFF
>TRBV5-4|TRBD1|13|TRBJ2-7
CASTRTGGREQYF
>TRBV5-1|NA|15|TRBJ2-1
CASSLGGGADNEQFF
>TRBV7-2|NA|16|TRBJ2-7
CASSLGLPTGDYEQYF
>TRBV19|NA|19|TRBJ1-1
CASSIDLWAARFMNTEAFF
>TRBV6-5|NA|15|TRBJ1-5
CASSSRHYSNQPQHF
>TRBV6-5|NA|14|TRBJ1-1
CAISSAGRDTEAFF
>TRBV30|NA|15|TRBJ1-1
CAWSVPTGTTTEAFF
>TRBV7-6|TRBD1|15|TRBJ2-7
CASSPYSGTGVEQYF
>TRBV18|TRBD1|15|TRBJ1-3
CASSPVRGPGNTIYF
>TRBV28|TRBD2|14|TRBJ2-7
CASSFGGSRHEQYF
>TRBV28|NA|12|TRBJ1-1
CASSLTWAEAFF
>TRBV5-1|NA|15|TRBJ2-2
CASSLAVGNTGELFF
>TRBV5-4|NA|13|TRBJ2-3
CASSRPDTDTQYF
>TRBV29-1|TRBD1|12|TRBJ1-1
CSVDPGGSEAFF
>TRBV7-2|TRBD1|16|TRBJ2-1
CASSSRRTGSFHGQFF
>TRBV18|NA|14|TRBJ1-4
CASSPPGPEEKLFF
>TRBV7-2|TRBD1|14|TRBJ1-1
CASSRQGESTEAFF
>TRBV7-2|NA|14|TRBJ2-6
CASSLDSGANVLTF
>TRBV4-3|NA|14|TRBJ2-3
CASSKEWSTDTQYF
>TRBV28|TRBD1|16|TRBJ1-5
CASSRTTGGLNQPQHF
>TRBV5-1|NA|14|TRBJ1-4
CASSETTGPSALFF
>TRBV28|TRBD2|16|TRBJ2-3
CASSSGSPRGTDTQYF
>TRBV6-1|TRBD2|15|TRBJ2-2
CASILSGGGTGELFF
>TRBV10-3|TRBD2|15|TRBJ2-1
CAIREGLAGVPPQFF
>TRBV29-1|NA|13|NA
CSVGAGTLYEQYF
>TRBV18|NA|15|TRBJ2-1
CASSPMDSTYNEQFF
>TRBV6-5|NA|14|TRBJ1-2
CASSYPDQKGGYTF
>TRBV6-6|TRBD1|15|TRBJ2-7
CASSYSRDRGVEQYF
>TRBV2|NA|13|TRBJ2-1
CASTWVHYNEQFF
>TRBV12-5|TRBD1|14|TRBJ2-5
CASGSGQLGETQYF
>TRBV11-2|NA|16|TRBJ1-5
CASSLEGLEGDQPQHF
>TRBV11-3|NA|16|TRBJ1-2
CASSLVTGGPGYGYTF
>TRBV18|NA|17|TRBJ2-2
CASSPKLTTLNTGELFF
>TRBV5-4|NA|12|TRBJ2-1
CASSFDYNEQFF
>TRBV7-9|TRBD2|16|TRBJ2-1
CASSLWGSGRTEEQFF
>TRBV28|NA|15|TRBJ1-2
CASSSLLAQGSGYTF
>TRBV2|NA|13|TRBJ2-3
CASSAGRTDTQYF
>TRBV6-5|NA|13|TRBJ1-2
CASSRDGNYGYTF
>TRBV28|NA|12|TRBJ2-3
CASSLSGKTQYF
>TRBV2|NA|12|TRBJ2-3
CASKGSGSTQYF